This paragraph reports one T cell receptor (beta chain). This may arise from a read error, as a much more abundant clone is one base away. The sample belongs to a study of identical twins. Germline lookup yields CDR1 MNHEY and CDR2 SVGAGI. The CDR3 has 17 residues. V gave up 2 bases and J gave up 3 bases, with 20 bases separating them. Template switching added a universal primer site, and cDNA bore unique molecular identifiers. Via MiXCR, TCRdb re-called the 5' RACE reads, giving one row per CDR3 protein. The top ten clones hold around 0.9% of a sample with roughly 540,000 distinct CDR3 sequences, approximately 22% of them seen once. The same sample was also studied in work on T cells expressing NK-cell markers. That report adds: In 5 or 6 donors, dominant NKG2C+ clonotypes were roughly 1.0-7.5% of CD8+ T cells. The CD3+CD56-NKG2C+ fraction of a handful of donors was likewise dominated by these clonotypes. Evidence did not settle whether expanded NKG2C+ T cell clones targeted HCMV.

The rearrangement links TRBV6-5 to TRBJ2-7; TRBD2 might be the D (6 bases). Sequences were obtained from CD4+ T cells sorted from blood. The receptor was isolated from a young woman in good health. CDR3 sequence (DNA): TGTGCCAGCAGTTACAACCCGGGACTGATTAGGATCTACGAGCAGTACTTC. This sequence encodes CASSYNPGLIRIYEQYF.